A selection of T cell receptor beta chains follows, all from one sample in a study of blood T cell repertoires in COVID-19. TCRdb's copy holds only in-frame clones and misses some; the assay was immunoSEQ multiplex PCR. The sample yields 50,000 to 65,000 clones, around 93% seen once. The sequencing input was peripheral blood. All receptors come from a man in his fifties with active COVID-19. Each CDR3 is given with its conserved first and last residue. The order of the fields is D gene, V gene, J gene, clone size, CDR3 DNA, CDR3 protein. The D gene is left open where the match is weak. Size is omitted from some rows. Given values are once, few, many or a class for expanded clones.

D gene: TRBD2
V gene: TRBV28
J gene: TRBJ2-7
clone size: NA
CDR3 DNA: TGTGCCAGCAGCTTGGCCAGCGGGGGGCCCGGCTTCGCGGAGCAGTACTTC
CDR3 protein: CASSLASGGPGFAEQYF

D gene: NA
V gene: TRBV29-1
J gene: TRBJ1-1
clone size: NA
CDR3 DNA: TGCAGCGTTGTCGGTCCTTTCTTT
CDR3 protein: CSVVGPFF

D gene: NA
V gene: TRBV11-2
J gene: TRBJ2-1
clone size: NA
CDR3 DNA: TGTGCCAGCAGCCCTCAGGGAATCGGTGGCAATGAGCAGTTCTTC
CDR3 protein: CASSPQGIGGNEQFF

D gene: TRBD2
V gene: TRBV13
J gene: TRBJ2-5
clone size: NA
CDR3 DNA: TGTGCCAGCAGCCGGTTAGCGGGGGGGGAGGCCCAGTACTTC
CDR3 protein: CASSRLAGGEAQYF

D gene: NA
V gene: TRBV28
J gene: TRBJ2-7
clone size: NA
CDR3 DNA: TGTGCCAGCACCTTCGGGAGTAGAGCGAACGAGCAGTACTTC
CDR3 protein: CASTFGSRANEQYF

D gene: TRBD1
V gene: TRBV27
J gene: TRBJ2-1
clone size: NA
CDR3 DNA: TGTGCCAGCAGGAACCGGGGACAGGGTCACAATGAGCAGTTCTTC
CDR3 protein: CASRNRGQGHNEQFF

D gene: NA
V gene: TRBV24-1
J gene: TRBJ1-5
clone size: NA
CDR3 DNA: TGTGCCACTAAAAGGTCTGGGGCGCGAGAGCAATCAGCCCAGCATTTT
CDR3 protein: CATKRSGAREQSAQHF

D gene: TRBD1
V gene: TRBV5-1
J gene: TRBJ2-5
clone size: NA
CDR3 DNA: TGCGCCAGCAGCTTTGGGACAGAAAAAGAGACCCAGTACTTC
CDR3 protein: CASSFGTEKETQYF

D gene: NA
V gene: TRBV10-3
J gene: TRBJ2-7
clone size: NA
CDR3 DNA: TGTGCCATCAGAGGGACTCGGTACGAGCAGTACTTC
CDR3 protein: CAIRGTRYEQYF

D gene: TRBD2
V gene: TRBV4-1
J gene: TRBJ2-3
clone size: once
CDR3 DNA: TGCGCCAGCAGCCAAAGTTGGCTAGCGGAAAGCACAGATACGCAGTATTTT
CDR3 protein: CASSQSWLAESTDTQYF

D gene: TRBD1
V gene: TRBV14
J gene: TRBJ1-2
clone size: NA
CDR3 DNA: TGTGCCAGCAGCCAAGATGTTGGACAGGGGTATGGCTACACCTTC
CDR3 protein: CASSQDVGQGYGYTF

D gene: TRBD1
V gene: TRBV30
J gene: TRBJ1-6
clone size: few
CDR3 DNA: TGTGCCTGGGGGGGACAGGGGTACTCACCCCTCCACTTT
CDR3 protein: CAWGGQGYSPLHF

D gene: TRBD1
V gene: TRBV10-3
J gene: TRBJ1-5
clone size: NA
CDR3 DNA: TGTGCCATCAGATCAGGGGGAAGTCAGCCCCAGCATTTT
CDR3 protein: CAIRSGGSQPQHF

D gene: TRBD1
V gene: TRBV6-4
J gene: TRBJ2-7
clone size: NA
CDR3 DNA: TGTGCCAGCAGTGACCACAGGGGTGGCGAGCAGTACTTC
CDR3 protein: CASSDHRGGEQYF

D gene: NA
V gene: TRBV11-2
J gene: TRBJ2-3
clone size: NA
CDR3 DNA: TGTGCCAGCAGCTTAGTCGGCGCGGGACCCATGGATACGCAGTATTTT
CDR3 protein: CASSLVGAGPMDTQYF

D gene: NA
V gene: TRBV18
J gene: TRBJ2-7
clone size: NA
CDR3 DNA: TGTGCCAGCTCACCACCGGGCAACATATACGAGCAGTACTTC
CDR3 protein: CASSPPGNIYEQYF

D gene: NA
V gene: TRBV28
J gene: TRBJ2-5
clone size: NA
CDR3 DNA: TGTGCCAGCAGTGCCTCCGGGGAGGCGGATCAAGAGACCCAGTACTTC
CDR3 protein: CASSASGEADQETQYF

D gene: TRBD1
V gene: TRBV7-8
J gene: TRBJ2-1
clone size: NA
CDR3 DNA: TGTGCCAGCAGCTTAGTGGTTACCACAGGGGGTGAGCAGTTCTTC
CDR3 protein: CASSLVVTTGGEQFF

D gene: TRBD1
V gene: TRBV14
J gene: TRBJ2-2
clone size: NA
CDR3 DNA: TGTGCCAGCAGCCCGACAGGGGTCGGGGAGCTGTTTTTT
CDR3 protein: CASSPTGVGELFF

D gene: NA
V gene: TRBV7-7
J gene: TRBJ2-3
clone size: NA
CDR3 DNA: TGTGCTAGCAGCCAGGGGACGTCAACACCCACAGATACGCAGTATTTT
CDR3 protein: CASSQGTSTPTDTQYF

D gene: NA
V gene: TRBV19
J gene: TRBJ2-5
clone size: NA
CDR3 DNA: TGTGCCAGTAGTATAAGTCTACTCGGGGAGACCCAGTACTTC
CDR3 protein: CASSISLLGETQYF

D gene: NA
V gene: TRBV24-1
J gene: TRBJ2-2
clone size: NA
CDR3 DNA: TGTGCCACCAGTGATTTGGCCGCGGGCCTCGCGAACACCGGGGAGCTGTTTTTT
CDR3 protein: CATSDLAAGLANTGELFF

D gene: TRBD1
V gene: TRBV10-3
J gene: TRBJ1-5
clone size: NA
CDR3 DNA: TGTGCCATCAGAAAAGGGGGCAGTGGGAGAAATCAGCCCCAGCATTTT
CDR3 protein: CAIRKGGSGRNQPQHF

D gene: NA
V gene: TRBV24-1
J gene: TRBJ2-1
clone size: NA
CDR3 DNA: TGTGCCACCAGTGCACAGGGCTCCTACAATGAGCAGTTCTTC
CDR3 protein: CATSAQGSYNEQFF

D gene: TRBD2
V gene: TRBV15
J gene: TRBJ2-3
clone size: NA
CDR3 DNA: TGTGCCACCAGCAGAGGATTAGGGCTAGCGGTGGACACAGATACGCAGTATTTT
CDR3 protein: CATSRGLGLAVDTDTQYF

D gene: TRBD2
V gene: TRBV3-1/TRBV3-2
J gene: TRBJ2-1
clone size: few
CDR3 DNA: TGTGCCAGCAGCGCTGGACTAGCGGGAGCGTTCAATGAGCAGTTCTTC
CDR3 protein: CASSAGLAGAFNEQFF

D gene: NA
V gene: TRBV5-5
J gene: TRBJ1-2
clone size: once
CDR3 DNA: TGTGCCAGCAGCTTAACAGGGCCGGGGGGATTTCGAGGCTACACCTTC
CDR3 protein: CASSLTGPGGFRGYTF

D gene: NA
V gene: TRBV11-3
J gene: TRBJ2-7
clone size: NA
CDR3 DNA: TGTGCCAGCAGCCCCCCCGGGAGTACCTACGAGCAGTACTTC
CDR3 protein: CASSPPGSTYEQYF

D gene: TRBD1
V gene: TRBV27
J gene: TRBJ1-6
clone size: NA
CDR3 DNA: TGTGCCAGCGGAGCCGGGACAGGGCCCGATTCACCCCTCCACTTT
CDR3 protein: CASGAGTGPDSPLHF

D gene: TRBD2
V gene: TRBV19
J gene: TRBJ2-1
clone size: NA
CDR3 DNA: TGTGCCAGTAGGGGAGGAAGACGGACTAGCGGGATATCGAATGAGCAGTTCTTC
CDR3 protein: CASRGGRRTSGISNEQFF

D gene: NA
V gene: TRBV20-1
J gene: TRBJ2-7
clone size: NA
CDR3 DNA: TGCAGTGCTAGTTCAGCCACGGGGTCGGAGCAGTACTTC
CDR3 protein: CSASSATGSEQYF

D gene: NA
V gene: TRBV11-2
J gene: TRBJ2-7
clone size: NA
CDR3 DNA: TGTGCCAGCAGCCATCCGTTGGACAGCTATTCTGAGCAGTACTTC
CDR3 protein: CASSHPLDSYSEQYF

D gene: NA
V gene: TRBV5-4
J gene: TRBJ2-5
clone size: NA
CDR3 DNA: TGTGCCAGCAGCCTGGCGGGTGGCGAAGAGACCCAGTACTTC
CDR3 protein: CASSLAGGEETQYF

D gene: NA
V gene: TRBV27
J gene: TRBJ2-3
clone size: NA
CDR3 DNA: TGTGCCAGCAGTTTATCCCCCGCACAGGGTACGCAGTATTTT
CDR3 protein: CASSLSPAQGTQYF

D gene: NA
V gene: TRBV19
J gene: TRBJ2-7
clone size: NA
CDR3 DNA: TGTGCCAGCGCGGGCGGTGCCCCCTACGAGCAGTACTTC
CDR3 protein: CASAGGAPYEQYF

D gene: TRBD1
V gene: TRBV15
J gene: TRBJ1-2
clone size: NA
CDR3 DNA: TGTGCCACCAGCAGGATGGGACAGCTTAACTATGGCTACACCTTC
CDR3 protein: CATSRMGQLNYGYTF

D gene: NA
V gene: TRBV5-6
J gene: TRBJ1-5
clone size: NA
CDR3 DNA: TGTGCCAGCAGCCTCTCAGGAGGTCAGCCCCAGCATTTT
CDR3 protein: CASSLSGGQPQHF

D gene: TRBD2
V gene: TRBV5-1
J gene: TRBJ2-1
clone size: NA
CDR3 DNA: TGCGCCAGCAGCTTTTCGGGGGGCTCCTACAATGAGCAGTTCTTC
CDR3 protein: CASSFSGGSYNEQFF

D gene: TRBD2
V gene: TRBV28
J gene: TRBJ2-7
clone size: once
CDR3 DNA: TGTGCCATCAAGCCGAGACTAGCTCGGATCGAGCAGTACTTC
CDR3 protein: CAIKPRLARIEQYF

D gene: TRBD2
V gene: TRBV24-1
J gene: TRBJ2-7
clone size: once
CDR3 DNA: TGTGCCACCAGTGAGTTCGAGCGGGGACAGCAGTACTTC
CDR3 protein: CATSEFERGQQYF

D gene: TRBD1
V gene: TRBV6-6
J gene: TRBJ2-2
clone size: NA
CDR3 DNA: TGTGCCAGCACCTCCAGTGGGACAGGGGCCGGGGAGCTGTTTTTT
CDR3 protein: CASTSSGTGAGELFF

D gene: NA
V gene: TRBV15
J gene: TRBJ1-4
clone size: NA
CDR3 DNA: TGTGCCACCACCAAGGGAGGCCTTGTTGGCGAAAAACTGTTTTTT
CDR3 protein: CATTKGGLVGEKLFF

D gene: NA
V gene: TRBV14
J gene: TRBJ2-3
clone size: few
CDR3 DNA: TGTGCCAGCAGCCAAGACCTAGGAAGCACAGATACGCAGTATTTT
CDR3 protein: CASSQDLGSTDTQYF

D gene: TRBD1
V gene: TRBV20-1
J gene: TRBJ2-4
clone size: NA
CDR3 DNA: TGCAGTGCTAGTTTGAGGGGGCAGGGGAACATTCAGTACTTC
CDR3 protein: CSASLRGQGNIQYF

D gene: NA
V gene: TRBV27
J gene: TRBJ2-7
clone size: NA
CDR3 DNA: TGTGCCAGCAAACAGGGACGGGAATGGAGCGAGCAGTACTTC
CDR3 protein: CASKQGREWSEQYF

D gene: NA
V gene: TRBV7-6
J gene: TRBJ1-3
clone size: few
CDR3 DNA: TGTGCCAGCAGCTTAGATACAGGGTTAGCTGGAAACACCATATATTTT
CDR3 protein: CASSLDTGLAGNTIYF

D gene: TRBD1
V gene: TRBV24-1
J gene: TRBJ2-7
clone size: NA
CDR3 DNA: TGTGCCACCAGTGATGGGCCAGGGGGCCTCAAAGAGCAGTACTTC
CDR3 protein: CATSDGPGGLKEQYF

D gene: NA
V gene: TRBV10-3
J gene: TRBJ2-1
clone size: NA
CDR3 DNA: TGTGCCATCAGTCTTTCAGGAGGTGAGCAGTTCTTC
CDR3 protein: CAISLSGGEQFF

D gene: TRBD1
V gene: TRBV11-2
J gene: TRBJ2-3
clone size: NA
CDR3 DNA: TGTGCCAGCAGCCACGCACCGGGACAGGGGGACACAGATACGCAGTATTTT
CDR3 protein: CASSHAPGQGDTDTQYF

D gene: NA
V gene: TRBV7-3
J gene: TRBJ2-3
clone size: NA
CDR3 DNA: TGTGCCAGCAGCTTCGTCTCCACAGATACGCAGTATTTT
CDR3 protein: CASSFVSTDTQYF

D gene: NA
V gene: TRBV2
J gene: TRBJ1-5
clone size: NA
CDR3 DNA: TGTGCCAGCAGGGCCGGACAGAGCTATAGCAATCAGCCCCAGCATTTT
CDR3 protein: CASRAGQSYSNQPQHF